This T cell receptor beta chain came from a study of molecular identifiers for immune sequencing clone quantification. Germline V CDR1 and CDR2: LGHNA, YNFKEQ. The CDR3 runs to 15 residues. V dropped 4 bases and J dropped 6; count of bases not matched to a gene: 7. Bulk TCR libraries were made with methods that had been previously described and with listed TCR primers. TCRdb re-called the PCR reads through MiXCR, storing one row per CDR3 protein. The repertoire holds about 97,000 distinct CDR3 sequences, with roughly 24% as singletons. The chain carries TRBV4-2 and TRBJ2-2; TRBD1 aligns across 8 bases. The TCR comes from a human donor in good health. Some libraries in this study had Jurkat cell RNA spiked in. What was sequenced was naive CD8+ T cells from blood, with Jurkat cell RNA spiked in. Regarding subset: FACS-sorted CD8+CD4-CCR7+CD45RA+ naive T cells. The CDR3 spells CASSLQGGVSGELFF. The DNA for the CDR3 is TGTGCCAGCAGCCTACAGGGGGGAGTCTCCGGGGAGCTGTTTTTT.